These T cell receptor beta chains were read from a single sample in a study of blood T cell repertoires in COVID-19. Here immunoSEQ multiplex PCR was the method, and the copy in TCRdb shows in-frame clones only, minus some. The profile covers about 250,000 clones, with about 80% appearing a single time and approximately 9.1% taken by the ten largest. The sample consisted of peripheral blood. Receptors originate from a man older than 75 with acute or convalescent COVID-19. Both conserved end residues are part of each CDR3. A D gene is named only where the DNA matches it firmly. Size is stated for part of the rows, as once, few or many counts, or as a class when the clone is expanded.

>-|-|TRBV2|TRBJ2-2
CASSQRGGLNTGELFF
TGTGCCAGCAGCCAAAGGGGGGGCCTGAACACCGGGGAGCTGTTTTTT
>TRBD1|-|TRBV6-5|TRBJ1-4
CASSYKAGQGYKKLFF
TGTGCCAGCAGTTACAAGGCGGGACAGGGGTACAAAAAACTGTTTTTT
>-|-|TRBV6-5|TRBJ1-6
CASSSGLRSPLHF
TGTGCCAGCAGTTCCGGGTTACGTTCACCCCTCCACTTT
>TRBD1|-|TRBV6-6|TRBJ1-2
CASSYSTDRIYGYTF
TGTGCCAGCAGTTACTCGACGGACAGGATCTATGGCTACACCTTC
>-|-|TRBV5-6|TRBJ1-3
CASSRVGRSGNTIYF
TGTGCCAGCAGCCGAGTGGGCAGAAGTGGAAACACCATATATTTT
>-|-|TRBV4-1|TRBJ2-5
CASSQDSSGPQETQYF
TGCGCCAGCAGCCAAGATTCGTCAGGGCCCCAAGAGACCCAGTACTTC
>-|-|TRBV2|TRBJ1-4
CASTWGGLTNEKLFF
TGTGCCAGTACCTGGGGGGGTTTGACTAATGAAAAACTGTTTTTT
>-|-|TRBV10-3|TRBJ1-3
CAISPTGNTIYF
TGTGCCATCAGTCCGACAGGAAACACCATATATTTT
>-|-|TRBV2|TRBJ1-5
CASSPHRGGGNQPQHF
TGTGCCAGCAGCCCCCACCGTGGAGGGGGCAATCAGCCCCAGCATTTT
>TRBD2|-|TRBV27|TRBJ2-3
CATRTSGNTDTQYF
TGTGCCACAAGGACTAGCGGAAACACAGATACGCAGTATTTT
>TRBD2|-|TRBV18|TRBJ2-5
CASSPGTSGHQYF
TGTGCCAGCTCACCCGGGACTAGCGGTCACCAGTACTTC
>-|few|TRBV4-1|TRBJ2-7
CASSPARDGGYEQYF
TGCGCCAGCAGCCCAGCCCGGGACGGGGGCTACGAGCAGTACTTC
>-|-|TRBV5-5|TRBJ1-1
CASSLAGSRVMNTEAFF
TGTGCCAGCAGCTTGGCAGGGTCCCGCGTCATGAACACTGAAGCTTTCTTT
>-|many|TRBV5-1|TRBJ1-4
CASSLFGGGQRANEKLFF
TGCGCCAGCAGCTTGTTCGGCGGGGGACAACGGGCTAATGAAAAACTGTTTTTT
>TRBD2|few|TRBV18|TRBJ2-7
CASSPDLAGPREQYF
TGTGCCAGCTCACCGGACCTAGCGGGCCCCAGGGAGCAGTACTTC
>-|-|TRBV7-2|TRBJ2-3
CASSFPSTDTQYF
TGTGCCAGCAGCTTCCCGAGCACGGATACGCAGTATTTT
>TRBD2|-|TRBV14|TRBJ2-2
CASSPAPGLAGRGLFF
TGTGCCAGCAGCCCGGCACCGGGACTAGCGGGGCGCGGGCTGTTTTTT
>-|-|TRBV5-1|TRBJ2-1
CASTPPGSNEQFF
TGCGCCAGCACCCCCCCGGGGAGCAATGAGCAGTTCTTC
>-|few|TRBV2|TRBJ2-2
CASSEFGAGELFF
TGTGCCAGCAGTGAATTCGGAGCCGGGGAGCTGTTTTTT
>-|-|TRBV18|TRBJ1-1
CASSPDRLGGNTEAFF
TGTGCCAGCTCCCCAGACAGGCTAGGAGGGAACACTGAAGCTTTCTTT
>-|-|TRBV2|TRBJ1-5
CASSDRVRDQPQHF
TGTGCCAGCAGTGACAGGGTCAGGGATCAGCCCCAGCATTTT
>-|once|TRBV11-2|TRBJ1-6
CASSPNRSVPLHF
TGTGCCAGCAGCCCGAACAGATCGGTTCCCCTCCACTTT
>-|-|TRBV24-1|TRBJ2-2
CATSDSRGRNTGELFF
TGTGCCACCAGTGATTCCAGGGGTCGAAACACCGGGGAGCTGTTTTTT
>-|-|TRBV7-2|TRBJ2-5
CASSLAIRETQYF
TGTGCCAGCAGCTTAGCGATACGGGAGACCCAGTACTTC
>-|few|TRBV11-1|TRBJ2-5
CASSFWRERETQYF
TGTGCCAGCAGCTTTTGGAGGGAGCGGGAGACCCAGTACTTC
>-|-|TRBV18|TRBJ2-1
CASSPRGSSYNEQFF
TGTGCCAGCTCACCTCGGGGAAGCTCCTACAATGAGCAGTTCTTC